The T cell receptor beta chain described here comes from a study of regulatory T cells in long-lasting Graves disease. Building of the TCR beta libraries involved iRepertoire HTBI primers and Arm-PCR of CDR3 regions. One entry per CDR3 protein, called by TCRdb with MiXCR from the multiplex PCR reads. The data show some 340,000 distinct CDR3 sequences, with approximately 12% seen just once and approximately 17% held by the top ten. Looked up from germline, CDR1 is MNHNS and CDR2 is SASEGT. The CDR3 consists of 14 residues. Trimming cost V 5 bases and J 1 base; bases outside gene matches: 2. This sample's time point: newly diagnosed GD, antithyroid drugs for less than 3 months. PBMC-derived RNA was used for the TCR library. Study-wide results and limits: Possibly, accuracy suffered from the small sample size. Gene preferences differed: TRBV28, TRBJ1-2, TRBJ2-5 in persistent cases.

This clonotype was detected ten times or more. Antigen specificity is unknown. These data also featured in a second study, about T cells in Graves' hyperthyroidism and ophthalmopathy.

The chain joins TRBV6-1 to TRBJ2-3, with 8 bases lining up with TRBD2. The sequenced sample was peripheral blood mononuclear cells (PBMCs), obtained at new diagnosis, from a patient treated with antithyroid drugs. The sequence was obtained from a woman aged 18-29 years with Graves disease. This CDR3 is CASSSSGGTDTQYF. CDR3 nucleotides: TGTGCCAGCAGTAGTAGCGGGGGCACAGATACGCAGTATTTT.